This TCR beta chain stems from a study of cytomegalovirus exposure and HLA in healthy donors. Study-level points and caveats: In vitro assays verified that a few CMV-associated chains recognized CMV antigens specifically. Fewer N-insertions (relative to the approximately 670-donor mean) were reportedly seen in an Asian-associated ancestry cluster in a later analysis.

CDR1 and CDR2 (germline): SEHNR, FQNEAQ (reference sequence). This CDR3 contains 16 residues. With 3 bases clipped from V and 1 base from J, the junction kept 9 bases outside the gene matches. This PCR relied on a set of 60 Vbeta primers and 13 Jbeta primers. As processed by the authors: A later analysis counted approximately 88 million unique TCR beta chains, some 11 million shared. Using immunoSEQ multiplex PCR, the repertoire was profiled, and TCRdb retains in-frame clones only, with some absent. V and J calls and clone size follow that table, whereas D and trimming were derived from the DNA. The table has about 160,000 clones, about 60% seen once; the top ten hold under 7.5%. Concerning this clone itself: Antigen: not known.

Sequencing was done on a sample of PBMCs. The sequence was collected from a woman aged 60-75 years in good health and CMV-seropositive. This rearrangement joins TRBV7-9 to TRBJ2-7; 7 bases align to TRBD2. The DNA of the CDR3 is TGTGCCAGCAGCTTGGTGGGCGGGAGACGATCCTACGAGCAGTACTTC. Its protein is CASSLVGGRRSYEQYF.